These 17 T cell receptor beta chains were all obtained from the same sample, sequenced in a study of CD8+CD57+ T cells in acquired aplastic anemia. The template for TCR beta VDJ and CDR3 sequence profiling was genomic DNA. TCRdb passed the reads through MiXCR, listing each CDR3 protein once. Found here are hundreds of thousands of distinct CDR3 sequences, 82% of them singletons; the top ten hold approximately 40%. Whoever was chosen for sequencing had shown CD8+CD57+ cell expansion by flow cytometry. Sample: sorted CD4+, CD8+, or CD8+CD57+ T cells (not recorded which) from PBMCs. The receptors come from a human donor with aplastic anemia.

V gene TRBV6-1 combines with J gene TRBJ1-2; no reliable D call. V was cut by 6 bases and J by 3 bases, with 8 bases left in between. CDR3 length equals 12 residues. Germline V CDR1 and CDR2: MNHNS, SASEGT. The CDR3 DNA follows: TGTGCCAGCAGCGATAGCTACTATGGCTACACCTTC. Protein product: CASSDSYYGYTF.

The V call is TRBV7-8, the J call TRBJ2-7, with D unresolved. The CDR3 totals 18 residues. V dropped 3 bases and J dropped 1 base, with 22 bases sitting between them. Germline-derived CDR1 and CDR2 are SGHVS and FQNEAQ. CDR3 loop: CASSFQRGPEALSYEQYV. Written as DNA, the CDR3 is TGTGCCAGCAGCTTTCAGCGAGGTCCGGAAGCCCTTTCCTACGAGCAGTACGTC.

The chain joins TRBV9 to TRBJ2-5; D is perhaps TRBD2 (6 bases). CDR1 SGDLS and CDR2 YYNGEE come from the germline V gene. The CDR3 has 15 amino acids. The V gene lost 4 bases and the J gene lost 12 bases, with 25 bases spanning the gap. CDR3 region: CASSFEDYPLENKYF. The CDR3 nucleotides are TGTGCCAGCAGCTTTGAGGACTATCCCCTAGAGAACAAGTACTTC.

The CDR3 region has the DNA TGTGCCAGCAGCTTAACGGCAGCTCCCGATACGCAGTATTTT. This encodes CASSLTAAPDTQYF. The rearrangement joins TRBV7-9 to TRBJ2-3; D gene uncertain. CDR1 is SEHNR, CDR2 FQNEAQ, per germline (reference sequence). The CDR3 sequence is 14 residues long. The V end was cut by 2 bases, the J end by 6 bases, with 12 bases between. Full variable domain (missing parts from reference TRBV7-9 and TRBJ2-3): DTGVSQNPRHKITKRGQNVTFRCDPISEHNRLYWYRQTLGQGPEFLTYFQNEAQLEKSRLLSDRFSAERPKGSFSTLEIQRTEQGDSAMYLCASSLTAAPDTQYFGPGTRLTVL.

A note on this clonotype: Germline and junction disagree at one end, which may indicate a read error. The chain uses TRBV7-2 and TRBJ1-5, with D uncertain. The CDR3 has 17 amino acids. Germline V CDR1 and CDR2: SGHTA, FQGNSA. The CDR3 sequence is CASSVAAGPDTQQPQHF. For the CDR3, the DNA is TGTGCCAGCAGCGTAGCGGCAGGTCCAGATACGCAGCAGCCCCAGCATTTT.

Concerning this clonotype: As the CDR3 is not closed by the conserved phenylalanine or tryptophan, this likely results from a read error. The limits of the CDR3 on the DNA are not certain, so only TCRdb's listed CDR3 is given. The rearrangement joins TRBV7-2 to TRBJ1-2; the table gives TRBD1 as D, unverified against the DNA. The germline V gene encodes CDR1 SGHTA and CDR2 FQGNSA. The CDR3 region is 13 residues in length, termini included. The CDR3 reads CASSPGGVAAYNE.

The V and J genes are TRBV24-1 and TRBJ2-3; D uncertain. Trimming left V 1 base short and J 5 bases short, with 9 bases between. This CDR3 is 14 amino acids long. Looked up from germline, CDR1 is KGHDR and CDR2 is SFDVKD. CDR3 DNA: TGTGCCACCAGTGATTTCCTGATTGGAGATACGCAGTATTTT. Its protein product is CATSDFLIGDTQYF.

The rearrangement links TRBV7-2 to TRBJ1-3, with 8 bases lining up with TRBD1. This CDR3 contains 19 residues. The germline V gene has CDR1 SGHTA and CDR2 FQGNSA. The V and J ends lost 4 bases and 0 bases, in that order; junction bases with no gene match: 14. The CDR3, as DNA: TGTGCCAGCAGCTATAGCTACCGGGACAGGCCGAACTCTGGAAACACCATATATTTT. This translates into CASSYSYRDRPNSGNTIYF.

The chain joins TRBV7-8 to TRBJ1-1; possible D gene TRBD1, 5 bases. This CDR3 region has 14 residues. With 0 bases removed from V and 12 bases from J, the gap between germline ends came to 17 bases. CDR1 is SGHVS, CDR2 FQNEAQ, per germline. The CDR3 loop reads CASSLAVGPDTPFF. The CDR3 DNA reads TGTGCCAGCAGCTTAGCGGTGGGGCCCGATACGCCTTTCTTT.

The chain recombines TRBV7-8 with TRBJ2-3; the D is unclear. V gave up 6 bases and J gave up 13 bases, with 20 bases separating them. This CDR3 has 13 amino acids. CDR1 is SGHVS, CDR2 FQNEAQ, per germline. In DNA, the CDR3 is TGTGCCAGCAGGGTCGGGCGAACCGGTACAGAGTATTTT. Encoded protein: CASRVGRTGTEYF. Filled out from reference TRBV7-8 and TRBJ2-3, the complete variable domain reads GAGVSQSPRYKVAKRGQDVALRCDPISGHVSLFWYQQALGQGPEFLTYFQNEAQLDKSGLPSDRFFAERPEGSVSTLKIQRTQQEDSAVYLCASRVGRTGTEYFGPGTRLTVL.

This sequence joins TRBV9 and TRBJ1-5; D gene uncertain. The CDR3 is made up of 15 amino acids. The germline V and J ends were trimmed by 0 bases and 13 bases, with 20 bases remaining between them. The germline CDR1 and CDR2 sequences are SGDLS and YYNGEE. The CDR3 sequence is CASSVGVSSNNSQHF. The CDR3, as DNA: TGTGCCAGCAGCGTAGGCGTCTCGAGCAATAATTCACAGCATTTT.

V is TRBV25-1 and J is TRBJ1-1, with D perhaps TRBD1 (5 bases). Germline values: CDR1 MGHDK, CDR2 SYGVNS. V was shortened by 6 bases and J by 6 bases, with 8 bases between the two germline ends. The CDR3 sequence is 11 residues long. CDR3 loop: CASSQGPEAFF. The CDR3 DNA follows: TGTGCCAGCAGCCAGGGACCTGAAGCTTTCTTT.

This clonotype was counted only a few times. The junction and the germline gene differ at one end; a read error may be behind it. V is TRBV7-3 and J is TRBJ2-7; tentative D call: TRBD2 (6 bases). CDR1 is SGHTA and CDR2 is FQGTGA in the germline V gene. The CDR3 totals 14 residues. CDR3 in amino acids: CASSYVGGNYAQYF. CDR3 bases: TGTGCCAGCAGTTACGTGGGGGGTAACTACGCGCAGTACTTC.

As regards this clonotype: A read error is likely, as this CDR3 ends without the conserved phenylalanine or tryptophan. No DNA is shown, since the ends of the CDR3 on it are uncertain; the CDR3 is the one TCRdb lists. This CDR3 is CASGDGRTGTQYSFL. The chain links TRBV2 to TRBJ1-1; the table gives TRBD1 as D, unverified against the DNA. Germline CDR1 SNHLY, CDR2 FYNNEI. The CDR3 extends over 15 residues, inclusive of both ends.

This clonotype has more than one count but fewer than ten. The chain uses TRBV25-1 and TRBJ1-2, with 8 bases fitting TRBD1. Unmatched junction bases numbered 10, after V lost 6 bases and J lost 7 bases. Germline loops: CDR1 MGHDK, CDR2 SYGVNS. The CDR3 has 14 amino acids. DNA for the CDR3: TGTGCCAGCAGAGAGACAGGGGCTATGGGTGGCTACACCTTC. Translating gives CASRETGAMGGYTF.

This chain connects TRBV7-9 to TRBJ1-1; possible D gene TRBD1, 5 bases. Trimming pared 5 bases from V and 5 bases from J, leaving 18 bases between. Germline CDR1 reads SEHNR; CDR2 reads FQNEAQ (reference sequence). This CDR3 region has 15 residues. CDR3 residues: CASSAGWGVETEAFF. DNA for the CDR3: TGTGCCAGCAGCGCGGGATGGGGGGTCGAGACTGAAGCTTTCTTT.

In the case of this clonotype: One junction end does not reproduce the germline sequence, and a read error may be involved. CDR3 region: CASSDYSISTEPFF. In nucleotides, the CDR3 is TGCGCCAGCAGCGATTACAGCATCTCCACTGAACCTTTCTTT. The chain has TRBV5-1 and TRBJ1-1; D is ambiguous. This CDR3 contains 14 residues. Germline assignment: CDR1 SGHRS and CDR2 YFSETQ.